This TCR beta chain was recorded in a study of brain metastases from non-small cell lung cancer. Germline CDR1 reads SGHTS; CDR2 reads YDEGEE. This CDR3 region has 14 residues. V was trimmed by 3 bases and J by 7 bases, leaving 11 bases between them. The assay was immunoSEQ multiplex PCR, and TCRdb's table has in-frame clones only and misses some. The sample comprises some 4,100 clones, roughly 85% of which are singletons, and approximately 3.9% rests with the top ten. The sequencing input was primary lung tumor tissue. This chain joins TRBV5-8 and TRBJ1-6; D is unclear. This TCR was sampled from a donor aged 40 or over with non-small cell lung cancer. The CDR3 bases are TGTGCCAGCAGCTCCTGGACGGGGAATTCACCCCTCCACTTT. This sequence encodes CASSSWTGNSPLHF.